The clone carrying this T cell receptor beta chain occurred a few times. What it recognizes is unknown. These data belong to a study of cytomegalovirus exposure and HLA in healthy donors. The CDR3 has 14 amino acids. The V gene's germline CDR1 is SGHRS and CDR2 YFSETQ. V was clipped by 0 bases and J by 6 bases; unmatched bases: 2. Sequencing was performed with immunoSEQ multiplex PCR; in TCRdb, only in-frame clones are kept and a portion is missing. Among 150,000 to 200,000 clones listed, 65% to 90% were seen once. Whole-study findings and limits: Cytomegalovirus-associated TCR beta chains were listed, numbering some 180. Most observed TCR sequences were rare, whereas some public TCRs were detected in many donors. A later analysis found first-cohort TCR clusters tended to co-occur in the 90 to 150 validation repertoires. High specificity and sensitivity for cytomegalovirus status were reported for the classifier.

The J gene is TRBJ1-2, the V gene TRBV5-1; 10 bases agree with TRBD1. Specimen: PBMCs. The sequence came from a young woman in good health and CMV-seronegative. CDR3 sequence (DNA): TGCGCCAGCAGCTTGGCCGGGACAGGGGATGGCTACACCTTC. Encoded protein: CASSLAGTGDGYTF.